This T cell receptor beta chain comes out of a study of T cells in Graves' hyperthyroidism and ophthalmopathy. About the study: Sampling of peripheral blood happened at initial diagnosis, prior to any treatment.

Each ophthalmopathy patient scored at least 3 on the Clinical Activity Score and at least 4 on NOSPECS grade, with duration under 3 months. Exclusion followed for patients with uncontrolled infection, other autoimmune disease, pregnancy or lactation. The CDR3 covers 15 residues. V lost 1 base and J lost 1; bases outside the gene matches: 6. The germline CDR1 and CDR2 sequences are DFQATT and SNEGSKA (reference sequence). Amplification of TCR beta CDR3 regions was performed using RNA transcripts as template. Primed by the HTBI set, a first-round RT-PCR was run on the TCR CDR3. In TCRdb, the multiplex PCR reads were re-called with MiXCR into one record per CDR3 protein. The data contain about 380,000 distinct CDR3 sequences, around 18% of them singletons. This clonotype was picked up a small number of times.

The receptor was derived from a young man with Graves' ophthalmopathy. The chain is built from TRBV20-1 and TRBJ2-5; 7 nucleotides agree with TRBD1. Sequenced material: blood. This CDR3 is CSARGPTGVQETQYF. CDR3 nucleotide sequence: TGCAGTGCTAGAGGACCTACAGGGGTCCAAGAGACCCAGTACTTC.